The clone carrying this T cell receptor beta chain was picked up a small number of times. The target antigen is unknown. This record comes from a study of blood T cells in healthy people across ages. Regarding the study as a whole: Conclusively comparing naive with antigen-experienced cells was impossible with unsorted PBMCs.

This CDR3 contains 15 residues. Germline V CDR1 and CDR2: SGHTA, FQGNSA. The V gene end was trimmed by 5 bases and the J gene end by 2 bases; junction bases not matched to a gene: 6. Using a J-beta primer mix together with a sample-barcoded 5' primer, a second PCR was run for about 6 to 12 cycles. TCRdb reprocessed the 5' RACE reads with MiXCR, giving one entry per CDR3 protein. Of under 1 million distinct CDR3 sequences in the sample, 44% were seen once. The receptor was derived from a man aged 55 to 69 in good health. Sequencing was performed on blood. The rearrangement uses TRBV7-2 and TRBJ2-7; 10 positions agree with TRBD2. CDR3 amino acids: CASSGGSGGAYEQYF. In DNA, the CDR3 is TGTGCCAGCAGCGGAGGCAGCGGGGGGGCCTACGAGCAGTACTTC.